This entry is about one TCR beta chain. The target antigen is unknown. These data originate in a study of T cells in localized non-small cell lung cancer. Study outcomes and limitations: Adjacent uninvolved lung had the highest clonality, suggesting focused antigen responses.

Trimming pared 5 bases from V and 8 bases from J, leaving 13 bases between. Per germline, CDR1 SGDLS and CDR2 YYNGEE. There are 12 residues in the CDR3. Clones were read by immunoSEQ multiplex PCR, and TCRdb kept only the in-frame ones, dropping some. This table holds around 4,000 clones, roughly 29% found once. Here the sequenced sample was lung tumor tissue, taken before any cancer treatment. The receptor comes from a man aged 35-69 years with stage I lung adenocarcinoma. The chain employs TRBV9 and TRBJ1-1; D ambiguous. CDR3 bases: TGTGCCAGCAGTGAAGGCGGGTTCGAAGCTTTCTTT. Its protein product is CASSEGGFEAFF.